This TCR beta chain appears in the sequencing data of a study of blood T cell repertoires in COVID-19. In the study's own analysis: Reference gene primers were amplified, and this amplification served to estimate nucleated cell counts. Clones were read by immunoSEQ multiplex PCR, and TCRdb kept only the in-frame ones, dropping some. V and J calls and clone size are given by that table; D and trimming were obtained from the DNA. This sample carries approximately 400,000 clones, 88% of them seen once, and the ten largest clones take around 12%. The CDR3 runs 15 residues. V trimming: 2 bases; J trimming: 4 bases; junction bases outside the gene matches: 2. Germline V lookup: CDR1 MNHNS, CDR2 SASEGT.

Sequenced input: peripheral blood. This receptor was identified in a woman between 45 and 65 years old with COVID-19, enrolled during active disease. V usage is TRBV6-1 and J usage is TRBJ2-2; 9 positions agree with TRBD1. CDR3 DNA: TGTGCCAGCAGTGAACCGGGACAGGGCACCGGGGAGCTGTTTTTT. Translated, it gives CASSEPGQGTGELFF.